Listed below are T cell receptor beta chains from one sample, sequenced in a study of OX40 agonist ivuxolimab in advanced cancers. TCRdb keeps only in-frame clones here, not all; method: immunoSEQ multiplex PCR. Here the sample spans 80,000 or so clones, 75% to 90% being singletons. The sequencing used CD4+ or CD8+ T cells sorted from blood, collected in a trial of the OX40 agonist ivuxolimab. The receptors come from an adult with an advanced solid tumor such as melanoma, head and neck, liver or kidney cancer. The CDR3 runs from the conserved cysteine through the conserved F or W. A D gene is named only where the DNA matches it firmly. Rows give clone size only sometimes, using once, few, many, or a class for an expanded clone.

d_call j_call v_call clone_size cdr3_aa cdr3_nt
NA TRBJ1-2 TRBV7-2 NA CASRLSFRSGYTF TGTGCCAGCAGGTTATCTTTTCGGTCAGGCTACACCTTC
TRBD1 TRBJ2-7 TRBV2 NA CASSERQGAIYEQYF TGTGCCAGCAGTGAAAGGCAGGGGGCGATCTACGAGCAGTACTTC
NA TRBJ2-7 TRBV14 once CASSQFGWQGEQYF TGTGCCAGCAGCCAATTCGGGTGGCAGGGCGAGCAGTACTTC
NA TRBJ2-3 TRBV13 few CASSFTDTQYF TGTGCCAGCAGCTTCACAGATACGCAGTATTTT
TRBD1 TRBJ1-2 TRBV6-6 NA CAIGQGDYGYTF TGTGCCATAGGACAGGGTGACTATGGCTACACCTTC
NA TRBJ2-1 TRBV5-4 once CASSLLRAGGSYTYNEQFF NA
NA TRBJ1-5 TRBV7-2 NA CASSWDNQPQHF TGTGCCAGCAGCTGGGACAATCAGCCCCAGCATTTT
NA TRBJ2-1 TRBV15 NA CATSREGSHNEQFF TGTGCCACCAGCAGAGAAGGCAGTCACAATGAGCAGTTCTTC
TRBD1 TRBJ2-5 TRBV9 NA CASSVEGAAETQYF TGTGCCAGCAGCGTAGAGGGGGCTGCGGAGACCCAGTACTTC
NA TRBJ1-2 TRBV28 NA CASSFQMGYGYTF TGTGCCAGCAGTTTCCAAATGGGATATGGCTACACCTTC
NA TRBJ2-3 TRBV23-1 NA CASSQYSLSTDTQYF TGCGCCAGCAGTCAATACAGTCTTAGCACAGATACGCAGTATTTT
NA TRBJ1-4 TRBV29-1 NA CSVDLDGAEKLFF TGCAGCGTTGACTTAGACGGGGCTGAAAAACTGTTTTTT
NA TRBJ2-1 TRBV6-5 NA CASSYVGAREQFF TGTGCCAGCAGTTACGTGGGGGCGCGGGAGCAGTTCTTC
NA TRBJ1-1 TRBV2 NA CASSDQGNTEAFF TGTGCCAGCAGTGACCAGGGGAACACTGAAGCTTTCTTT
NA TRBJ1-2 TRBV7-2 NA CASSLGAGNNLMIGYGYTF TGTGCCAGCAGCTTGGGGGCAGGGAATAACCTCATGATAGGCTATGGCTACACCTTC
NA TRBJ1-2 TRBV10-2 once CASSPNGRRYTF TGCGCCAGCAGCCCCAACGGCAGGCGCTACACCTTC
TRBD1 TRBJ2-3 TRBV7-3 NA CASSLNGAGDSLSDTQYF TGTGCCAGCAGCTTAAATGGCGCAGGGGACAGCCTATCTGATACGCAGTATTTT
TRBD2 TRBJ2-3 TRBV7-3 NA CASSSEGTRTYF TGTGCCAGCAGCTCCGAAGGGACTAGAACCTATTTT
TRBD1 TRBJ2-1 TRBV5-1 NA CASSPGQGSYNEQFF TGCGCCAGCAGCCCGGGACAGGGCTCCTACAATGAGCAGTTCTTC
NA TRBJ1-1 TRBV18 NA CASSPNGENTEAFF TGTGCCAGCTCACCAAATGGGGAGAACACTGAAGCTTTCTTT
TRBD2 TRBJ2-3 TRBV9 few CASSGQLAGVTDTQYF TGTGCCAGCAGCGGACAGCTAGCGGGGGTCACAGATACGCAGTATTTT
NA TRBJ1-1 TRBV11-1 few CASSLGGRGTEAFF TGTGCCAGCAGCTTGGGCGGAAGGGGCACTGAAGCTTTCTTT
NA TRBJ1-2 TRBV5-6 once CASSRIGYGYTF TGTGCCAGCAGCCGGATTGGCTATGGCTACACCTTC
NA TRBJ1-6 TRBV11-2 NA CASSLGGTGNSPLHF TGTGCCAGCAGCTTAGGTGGTACAGGGAATTCACCCCTCCACTTT
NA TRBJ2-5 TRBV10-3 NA CAIRDQETQYF TGTGCCATCAGGGACCAAGAGACCCAGTACTTC
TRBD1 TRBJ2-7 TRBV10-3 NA CAISPPTGGNEQYF TGTGCCATCAGTCCACCGACAGGGGGCAACGAGCAGTACTTC
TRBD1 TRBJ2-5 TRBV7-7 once CASSLGHLRGREETQYF TGTGCCAGCAGCTTAGGGCACCTCAGGGGGCGAGAAGAGACCCAGTACTTC
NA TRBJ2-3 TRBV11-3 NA CASSSPPYTDTQYF TGTGCCAGCAGCTCCCCACCCTACACAGATACGCAGTATTTT
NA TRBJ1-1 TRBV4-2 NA CASSQDRSTEAFF TGTGCCAGCAGCCAAGATAGGTCGACTGAAGCTTTCTTT
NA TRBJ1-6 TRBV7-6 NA CASSQDMNYNSPLHF TGTGCCAGCAGCCAAGACATGAACTATAATTCACCCCTCCACTTT
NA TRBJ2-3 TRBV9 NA CASSASEGWTTGTQYF TGTGCCAGCAGCGCCTCGGAGGGATGGACCACGGGTACGCAGTATTTT
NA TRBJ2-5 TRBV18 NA CASAIMGREGETQYF TGTGCCAGCGCAATCATGGGACGGGAAGGAGAGACCCAGTACTTC
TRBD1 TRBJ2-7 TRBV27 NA CASRKPTGPYEQYF TGTGCCAGCAGGAAACCGACAGGGCCCTACGAGCAGTACTTC
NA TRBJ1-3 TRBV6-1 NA CATTRQARGNTIYF TGTGCCACCACCAGACAGGCCAGAGGAAACACCATATATTTT
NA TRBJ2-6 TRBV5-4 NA CASSLIGGANVLTF TGTGCCAGCAGCTTGATAGGTGGGGCCAACGTCCTGACTTTC
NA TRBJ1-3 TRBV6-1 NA CASSVSNFGNTIYF TGTGCCAGCAGTGTATCGAATTTCGGAAACACCATATATTTT
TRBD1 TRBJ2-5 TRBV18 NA CASSHGQGERQETQYF TGTGCCAGCTCACACGGACAGGGAGAACGCCAAGAGACCCAGTACTTC
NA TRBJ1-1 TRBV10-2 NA CASSESWGANTEAFF TGCGCCAGCAGTGAGTCTTGGGGGGCGAACACTGAAGCTTTCTTT
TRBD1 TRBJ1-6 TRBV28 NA CASSLLGQRDSPLHF TGTGCCAGCAGCTTACTGGGACAGAGAGATTCACCCCTCCACTTT
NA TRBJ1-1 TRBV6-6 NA CASSYEGNTEAFF TGTGCCAGCAGTTACGAGGGAAACACTGAAGCTTTCTTT
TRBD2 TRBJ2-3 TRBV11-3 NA CASSLGLAVDTQYF TGTGCCAGCAGCCTTGGACTAGCGGTAGATACGCAGTATTTT
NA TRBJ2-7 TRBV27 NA CASSLVGGYEQYF TGTGCCAGCAGTTTAGTGGGTGGCTACGAGCAGTACTTC
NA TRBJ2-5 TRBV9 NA CASSVSGFGETQYF TGTGCCAGCAGCGTATCAGGGTTTGGAGAGACCCAGTACTTC
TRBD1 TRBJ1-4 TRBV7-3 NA CASSPTGGQREKLFF TGTGCCAGCAGCCCCACGGGGGGACAGCGGGAAAAACTGTTTTTT
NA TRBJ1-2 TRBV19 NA CASRRARHYGYTF TGTGCCAGTAGAAGAGCGAGGCACTATGGCTACACCTTC
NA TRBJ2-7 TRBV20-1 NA CSARVSAEQYF TGCAGTGCTAGAGTCTCCGCAGAGCAGTACTTC
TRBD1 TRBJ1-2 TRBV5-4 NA CASRIDRGDGYTF TGTGCCAGCAGGATCGACAGGGGAGATGGCTACACCTTC
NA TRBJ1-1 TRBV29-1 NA CSVLKGLLNTEAFF TGCAGCGTTCTAAAGGGATTACTAAACACTGAAGCTTTCTTT
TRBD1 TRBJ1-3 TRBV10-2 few CASRSTGVTSGNTIYF TGCGCCAGCAGGTCTACAGGGGTAACTTCTGGAAACACCATATATTTT
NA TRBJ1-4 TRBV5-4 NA CASSYYLGGNEKLFF TGTGCCAGCAGCTATTACCTGGGGGGGAATGAAAAACTGTTTTTT
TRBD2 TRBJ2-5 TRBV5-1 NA CASSSGLAGGQETQYF TGCGCCAGCAGCTCGGGGCTAGCGGGGGGTCAAGAGACCCAGTACTTC
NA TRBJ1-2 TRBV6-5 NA CAGKLGTLYGYTF TGTGCCGGCAAACTCGGGACCCTCTATGGCTACACCTTC
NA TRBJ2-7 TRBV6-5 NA CASGGTQGSYEQYF TGTGCCAGCGGGGGGACCCAGGGCTCCTACGAGCAGTACTTC
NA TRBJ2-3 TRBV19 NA CASSMGDTQYF TGTGCCAGTAGTATGGGAGATACGCAGTATTTT
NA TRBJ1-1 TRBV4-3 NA CASSQDPGNTEAFF TGCGCCAGCAGCCAAGACCCGGGGAACACTGAAGCTTTCTTT
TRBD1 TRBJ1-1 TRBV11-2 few CASSPWTGPSEAFF TGTGCCAGCAGCCCCTGGACAGGACCCTCTGAAGCTTTCTTT
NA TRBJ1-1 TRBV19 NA CASSPGGGRTEAFF TGTGCCAGTAGTCCTGGGGGGGGCCGAACTGAAGCTTTCTTT
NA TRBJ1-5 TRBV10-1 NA CASSETGNQPQHF TGCGCCAGCAGTGAAACAGGCAATCAGCCCCAGCATTTT
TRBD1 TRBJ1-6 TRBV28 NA CASKMTRDRGDSPLHF TGTGCCAGCAAAATGACCCGGGACAGGGGAGATTCACCCCTCCACTTT
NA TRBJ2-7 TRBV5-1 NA CASSSGTPLGQYEQYF TGCGCCAGCAGCTCGGGGACACCCCTCGGACAATACGAGCAGTACTTC